The rows below give T cell receptor beta chains drawn from one sample of a study of CD8 T cells in Susac syndrome. TCRdb reprocessed the immunoSEQ multiplex PCR reads with MiXCR, giving one entry per CDR3 protein. This table holds more than 200,000 distinct CDR3 sequences, about 95% found once. Sequencing was done on a sample of CD4+ T cells from PBMCs. These receptors came from a human donor with Susac syndrome. CDR3s include the opening cysteine and the closing phenylalanine or tryptophan. The order of the fields is V gene, J gene, D gene, clone size, CDR3 DNA, CDR3 protein. A D gene is named only where the DNA matches it firmly. Where a row states a size, it is once, few, many or the class of an expanded clone; other rows omit it.

TRBV7-2,TRBJ2-5,TRBD1,.,TGTGCCAGCAACACCGACAGGGGAGCGGAGACCCAGTACTTC,CASNTDRGAETQYF
TRBV5-1,TRBJ2-3,TRBD1,.,TGCGCCAGCAGGCCGGGACAGACTAGCACAGATACGCAGTATTTT,CASRPGQTSTDTQYF
TRBV25-1,TRBJ1-1,.,few,TGTGCCAGCAGTGGGACCGGGCGGAACACTGAAGCTTTCTTT,CASSGTGRNTEAFF
TRBV3-1,TRBJ2-3,TRBD2,.,TGTGCCAGCAGCCAGAGGTTTAGCGGGGGGGTGACAGATACGCAGTATTTT,CASSQRFSGGVTDTQYF
TRBV5-6,TRBJ1-3,.,.,TGTGCCAGCACCGACGGCTCTGGAAACACCATATATTTT,CASTDGSGNTIYF
TRBV6-2/TRBV6-3,TRBJ1-1,.,.,TGTGCCAGCTTCGGAGGCTCGTCGAACACTGAAGCTTTCTTT,CASFGGSSNTEAFF
TRBV29-1,TRBJ1-1,.,.,TGCAGCGTTGAAGATCTTCGGGGAGACACTGAAGCTTTCTTT,CSVEDLRGDTEAFF
TRBV20-1,TRBJ2-5,TRBD1,.,TGCAGTGCTAGGACAGGGGGCATTGAGACCCAGTACTTC,CSARTGGIETQYF
TRBV20-1,TRBJ2-5,.,.,TGCAGTGCTAGAAGCAATACGGCCCAAGAGACCCAGTACTTC,CSARSNTAQETQYF
TRBV18,TRBJ2-7,TRBD1,.,TGTGCCAGCTCCCCGGGACAGGGGGTCTCATACGAGCAGTACTTC,CASSPGQGVSYEQYF
TRBV6-1,TRBJ2-6,.,once,TGTGCCATCCAGGGGTACGCAGGGGCCAACGTCCTGACTTTC,CAIQGYAGANVLTF
TRBV9,TRBJ2-7,.,once,TGTGCCAGCAGCGTAGCAGGGGACACCTCCTACGAGCAGTACTTC,CASSVAGDTSYEQYF
TRBV5-6,TRBJ1-6,.,.,TGTGCCAGCAGTCGTCAGGTGACCTCCTATAATTCACCCCTCCACTTT,CASSRQVTSYNSPLHF
TRBV20-1,TRBJ2-5,TRBD2,.,TGCAGTGCCCCGAAGGGGAGCGGGGGGCAAGAGACCCAGTACTTC,CSAPKGSGGQETQYF
TRBV27,TRBJ2-6,.,.,TGTGCCAGCAGTTTGGCAGGGTGGACTGGGGCCAACGTCCTGACTTTC,CASSLAGWTGANVLTF
TRBV9,TRBJ1-1,.,.,TGTGCCAGCAGCGTAGGTGGGGGAAGGACTGAAGCTTTCTTT,CASSVGGGRTEAFF
TRBV7-2,TRBJ2-3,.,.,TGTGCCAGCAGCTTAGAGGTAGTCACAGATACGCAGTATTTT,CASSLEVVTDTQYF
TRBV30,TRBJ1-1,.,.,TGTGCCTGGTCCTGGGTAGGGGAACACACTGAAGCTTTCTTT,CAWSWVGEHTEAFF
TRBV20-1,TRBJ1-6,TRBD1,.,TGCAGTGCTAGAGGTTGGGCCGCGGGACAGCTCAATTCACCCCTCCACTTT,CSARGWAAGQLNSPLHF
TRBV4-2,TRBJ1-2,TRBD1,.,TGTGCCAGCAGCCAAGGTGGGACAGGGGGACTCTATGGCTACACCTTC,CASSQGGTGGLYGYTF
TRBV5-1,TRBJ2-2,.,.,TGCGCCAGCAGGGTCGGGGACACCGGGGAGCTGTTTTTT,CASRVGDTGELFF
TRBV6-2/TRBV6-3,TRBJ2-3,TRBD2,.,TGTGCCAGCATGGAAGGCGGGGGTGGAACAGATACGCAGTATTTT,CASMEGGGGTDTQYF
TRBV7-3,TRBJ1-5,.,few,TGTGCCAGCAGCTTGGGTTTGGGACAGCCCCAGCATTTT,CASSLGLGQPQHF
TRBV2,TRBJ1-5,.,.,TGTGCCAGCAGTGCGGTTCGTGGGAATCAGCCCCAGCATTTT,CASSAVRGNQPQHF
TRBV18,TRBJ1-1,.,.,TGTGCCAGCTCACCACCGGTGCAGCGCATGAACACTGAAGCTTTCTTT,CASSPPVQRMNTEAFF
TRBV4-2,TRBJ2-3,TRBD2,.,TGTGCCAGCAGCCAAGTAGGGGCTAGCGGGGGGGATACGCAGTATTTT,CASSQVGASGGDTQYF
TRBV28,TRBJ1-6,.,.,TGTGCCAGCATCCAAGCCCCCGCGGATTCACCCCTCCACTTT,CASIQAPADSPLHF
TRBV13,TRBJ2-1,TRBD2,.,TGTGCCAGCACCGCTATCGGGGGGGCCCTTACCTCCTACAATGAGCAGTTCTTC,CASTAIGGALTSYNEQFF
TRBV9,TRBJ2-1,.,.,TGTGCCAGCAGCGTAGACCAGGTTCGCAATGAGCAGTTCTTC,CASSVDQVRNEQFF
TRBV28,TRBJ2-3,.,.,TGTGCCAGCAAATCGAACAGGGGAGGAGGGACAGATACGCAGTATTTT,CASKSNRGGGTDTQYF
TRBV20-1,TRBJ2-1,TRBD2,.,TGCAGTGCTAGTCCTCCTCGAGCGGGGGGGTATGAGCAGTTCTTC,CSASPPRAGGYEQFF
TRBV7-3,TRBJ1-6,TRBD1,.,TGTGCCAGCAGCTCACAGGGGGCTCAAAATTCACCCCTCCACTTT,CASSSQGAQNSPLHF
TRBV5-1,TRBJ1-4,TRBD1,.,TGCGCCAGCAGCTTGCTCGGGACAGAACGGCGAGGTGAAAAACTGTTTTTT,CASSLLGTERRGEKLFF
TRBV19,TRBJ1-2,TRBD1,once,TGTGCCAGTAGTGCGCCGGGACAGAAGAACTATGGCTACACCTTC,CASSAPGQKNYGYTF
TRBV2,TRBJ2-5,.,.,TGTGCCAGCAGCCCCTCAACTCGGGAAGAGACCCAGTACTTC,CASSPSTREETQYF
TRBV7-8,TRBJ1-6,.,.,TGTGCCAGCCAAATGTACATGATCGATTCACCCCTCCACTTT,CASQMYMIDSPLHF
TRBV30,TRBJ1-3,.,.,TGTGCCTGGAGCTGGGGAGACACCATATATTTT,CAWSWGDTIYF
TRBV6-5,TRBJ2-7,.,.,TGTGCCAGCAGTTACGACTACTCTCCCCACTACGAGCAGTACTTC,CASSYDYSPHYEQYF
TRBV12-3/TRBV12-4,TRBJ2-1,.,.,TGTGCCACAAGCCCACGCACAGGGATCGCCTACAATGAGCAGTTCTTC,CATSPRTGIAYNEQFF
TRBV19,TRBJ1-5,.,.,TGTGCCAGTCAAAACAGGGAAGAACAGCCCCAGCATTTT,CASQNREEQPQHF
TRBV3-1,TRBJ2-5,.,.,TGTGCCAGCAGCCGTCGGCCCAAAGAGACCCAGTACTTC,CASSRRPKETQYF
TRBV7-2,TRBJ1-2,.,.,TGTGCCAGCAGCATCGTACAGGGTTCCAAGTATGGCTACACCTTC,CASSIVQGSKYGYTF
TRBV5-6,TRBJ2-7,.,.,TGTGCCAGCAGCTTGCTAGGACAATTCGAGCAGTACTTC,CASSLLGQFEQYF
TRBV12-3/TRBV12-4,TRBJ1-1,.,once,TGTGCCAGCAGTTTAGCGCTGGGCTCAGGGAACACTGAAGCTTTCTTT,CASSLALGSGNTEAFF
TRBV27,TRBJ2-1,.,.,TGTGCCAGCAGTCCCCTCGTGGCTTACAATGAGCAGTTCTTC,CASSPLVAYNEQFF
TRBV9,TRBJ1-5,.,.,TGTGCCAGCAGCGCCAGCTTCTCAACGGGTCAGCCCCAGCATTTT,CASSASFSTGQPQHF